This entry concerns a single T cell receptor (beta chain). Its antigen is unidentified. Only in-frame clones appear in the TCRdb table, and some are missing; sequencing was by immunoSEQ multiplex PCR. This table holds more than 55,000 clones, around 94% found once. The sample comes from a study of T cell clonotyping in hematopoietic cell transplantation. Study-level findings and limits: Recipient TCR diversity dropped after transplant; expanded clonotypes rose from day 30 to 180. Broader posttransplant TCR repertoire diversity was predicted by graft donor and pretransplant recipient Inverse Simpson Index values.

Trimming stripped 6 bases from V and 7 bases from J, with 15 bases between. This CDR3 spans 14 amino acids. CDR1 is MNHEY, CDR2 SVGAGI, per germline. The receptor comes from a man aged 50 to 60 in good health. Some clones in this sample may be carry-over from other donors' samples. The sample consisted of peripheral blood mononuclear cells. The V gene is TRBV6-5, the J gene TRBJ2-2; possibly TRBD1 for D (5 bases). DNA for the CDR3: TGTGCCAGCAGCCTCCGACAGTCTCACGGGGAGCTGTTTTTT. Translated, it gives CASSLRQSHGELFF.